This T cell receptor (beta chain) was retrieved from a study of T cell responses to AZD1222 COVID-19 vaccine (dated by TCRdb to the early 2020s). Broadly, across the study: TCR sequencing covered 230 to 250 trial participants: 207 given two doses of AZD1222 and 26 given two doses of MenACWY control vaccine. Enrollment into the trials was organized by age into subgroups of 18-55, 56-69 and 70-plus years, and those subgroups contained roughly 150, 30 and 60 TCR-sequenced participants, respectively. Study-wide conclusions, independent of this receptor: No day 14 peak-response samples were available, so repertoires were characterized only after the peak T cell response. In the small 56-69-year group, the increase in depth fell short of significance, most likely because of low power. Spike-specific TCR breadth and depth rose significantly after two AZD1222 doses compared with day 0 and with MenACWY recipients. CD4 TCRs associated with the vaccine covered the entire spike protein, and the dominant responses were in regions 160-218 and 743-854. Participants were mostly white British, with more females than males. The authors suggested clonal diversity may have been underestimated. Only five to seven AZD1222 recipients were SARS-CoV-2 seropositive at baseline, limiting conclusions about previously exposed vaccinees. Reportedly, almost half of the unique spike-specific TCRs recognized epitopes lying outside the regions that are mutated in the B.1.351 and B.1.1.7 variants.

The CDR3 regions of human TCRbeta chains were subjected to immunosequencing. Concerning the study's data processing: TCRs in the repertoires were matched against a reference library of SARS-CoV-2-specific TCRs that had been generated with the MIRA antigen-specificity platform. Breadth meant the fraction of unique TCRs that were SARS-CoV-2-associated, whereas depth meant the fraction of total T cells that were SARS-CoV-2-associated. Using the MIRA data, every spike-specific TCR was mapped to the spike region that the TCR reacted to and assigned to either a CD4 or a CD8 class. Log10-transformed breadth and depth values were compared by one-way ANOVA with Sidak's multiple comparisons tests. TCRdb mirrors the immuneACCESS table, restricted to in-frame sequences. Some clones are absent from its copies; in checked studies, under half trace to an unresolved V gene, and the reason for the others is unknown. The DNA was the basis for D and trimming; V, J and clone size are from that table. This sample gives roughly 200,000 clones in total; approximately 94% of them show up just once. The top ten constitute 3.6% of the sample.

Compared with germline, V lacks 2 bases and J lacks 2 bases; bases without a gene match: 8. The germline V gene (reference sequence) specifies SEHNR as CDR1 and FQNEAQ as CDR2. The CDR3 spans 16 residues, from the cysteine through the phenylalanine. The DNA shown is the 48-base CDR3, in frame from base 1. According to the study, the label for this sample's time point signals: about 28 days (+/-7) after the second vaccine dose. In light of the paper, this sample's treatment or condition label describes: meningococcal conjugate vaccine given as trial control. Vaccinee samples came from UK trials COV001 and COV002, including a single-blind randomized controlled phase 2/3 trial of AZD1222 (ChAdOx1 nCoV-19) in healthy adults. For TCRbeta chain sequencing, PBMC samples from trial participants were taken at day 0 and at day 28 after the second dose. Of note for this clone: Its specific antigen is unknown. No much larger clone exists at a distance of one base, and base qualities are not known.

This TCR derives from an adult who received the MenACWY meningococcal vaccine as a control. Recombination connected TRBV7-9 to TRBJ2-5, with 7 middle bases fitting TRBD2. Sample: peripheral blood, taken 28 days after the second dose of the MenACWY control vaccine. The nucleotide sequence is TGTGCCAGCAGCTTATTGCTAGCGGACCCTCAAGAGACCCAGTACTTC. It translates as CASSLLLADPQETQYF.